This T cell receptor (beta chain) was documented in a study of blood T cell repertoires in COVID-19. Looking at the study overall: The origin of the acute and convalescent COVID-19 samples was the United States, Italy and Spain.

In the authors' methods: Estimation of nucleated cell counts was performed using reference gene primer amplification. Clones were sequenced by immunoSEQ multiplex PCR, and TCRdb holds only the in-frame ones, with some missing. V and J calls and clone size are those listed in that table; D and trimming were worked out from the DNA. The sample lists 100,000 to 150,000 clones, about 85% seen once, with over 9.5% in the top ten. CDR3 length: 14 amino acids. Germline-derived CDR1 and CDR2 are MGHDK and SYGVNS. V lost 6 bases and J lost 6, with 15 bases in between. V gene TRBV25-1 combines with J gene TRBJ2-1, with D perhaps TRBD1 (5 bases). Sequencing was carried out using peripheral blood. The origin of this receptor is a man aged 60 to 69 with acute or convalescent COVID-19. CDR3 in amino acids: CASRGVLLANEQFF. CDR3 nucleotide sequence: TGTGCCAGCAGAGGGGTGCTCCTTGCCAATGAGCAGTTCTTC.